These T cell receptor beta chains were read from a single sample in a study of blood T cell repertoires in COVID-19. Profiled with immunoSEQ multiplex PCR; TCRdb holds only in-frame clones, not every one. Of some 250,000 clones detected, approximately 86% appear once; the ten largest clones hold 2.5% to 3.5%. Sample: peripheral blood. These receptors originate from a woman in her 30s who had recovered from COVID-19. CDR3s include the opening cysteine and the closing phenylalanine or tryptophan. A D gene is named only where the DNA matches it firmly.

>TRBV5-4|.|TRBJ1-2
CASSLAQDSRFGYTF
>TRBV6-5|.|TRBJ1-3
CASSYRLDSGNTIYF
>TRBV10-3|.|TRBJ2-7
CAISPASEQYF
>TRBV5-8|TRBD1|TRBJ2-3
CASSPGQGRTDTQYF
>TRBV15|.|TRBJ1-5
CATSGMDTGNQPQHF
>TRBV7-2|.|TRBJ2-1
CASSLDPGSNEQFF
>TRBV6-5|.|TRBJ1-2
CASIALGRDYGYTF
>TRBV29-1|.|TRBJ1-4
CSVVDLEEKLFF
>TRBV5-5|.|TRBJ1-4
CASSLTRGFGEKLFF
>TRBV11-2|TRBD1|TRBJ1-1
CASSRRQGRNTEAFF
>TRBV14|.|TRBJ1-1
CASSQGPLLPGVNTEAFF
>TRBV4-1|.|TRBJ1-2
CASSQASGSANYGYTF
>TRBV6-5|TRBD1|TRBJ2-7
CASSYSTGTYEQYF
>TRBV6-5|TRBD1|TRBJ1-1
CASRRTGPMNTEAFF
>TRBV5-1|.|TRBJ2-2
CASSFQYTGELFF
>TRBV9|TRBD1|TRBJ1-4
CASSARTGHEKLFF
>TRBV5-4|.|TRBJ1-5
CASSREVDQPQHF
>TRBV14|TRBD1|TRBJ1-1
CASSLTGLGTEAFF
>TRBV18|.|TRBJ2-7
CASSPRTVTYEQYF
>TRBV4-1|.|TRBJ2-7
CASSPTDRDYKGQYF
>TRBV5-1|TRBD2|TRBJ2-5
CASSLSGGPETQYF
>TRBV5-1|.|TRBJ1-3
CASSGAQVGDTIYF
>TRBV6-5|.|TRBJ2-7
CASGRGPSYEQYF
>TRBV7-2|TRBD1|TRBJ2-2
CASSLSGQGAIGELFF
>TRBV6-5|TRBD2|TRBJ2-3
CASSYRTSGDTQYF
>TRBV5-6|.|TRBJ2-2
CASRSGPRRDTGELFF